Described below is a single TCR beta chain sequence and its context. Its antigen is undetermined. The data derive from a study of shared clonotypes between healthy human individuals. The CDR3 runs 13 residues. Germline lookup yields CDR1 LNHDA and CDR2 SQIVND (reference sequence). V lost 1 base, J lost 6 bases, and 10 bases lay in between. The repertoire was sequenced with immunoSEQ multiplex PCR; TCRdb's copy has only in-frame clones and lacks some. This table has some 1,900,000 clones, about 95% appearing once. General study points: Clonotype sharing across several donors was observed for approximately 5% of naive CD4 clonotypes.

Naive CD8 cells comprised CD45RO-negative, CCR7-positively selected cells, excluding terminally differentiated effector memory CD45RA+ cells. Healthy HIV-negative adults without recent acute infections or vaccinations served as donors. The chain combines TRBV19 with TRBJ2-7; D is unclear. Source material: naive CD8+ T cells sorted from blood. The receptor was isolated from a young man in good health. The CDR3: CASSIGYSGEQYF. The CDR3 DNA is TGTGCCAGTAGTATAGGATATTCTGGCGAGCAGTACTTC.